The source of this T cell receptor (beta chain) is a study of T cells in Graves' hyperthyroidism and ophthalmopathy. Patients were excluded for uncontrolled infection, other autoimmune disease, pregnancy or lactation. Germline lookup yields CDR1 SGDLS and CDR2 YYNGEE. V lost 2 bases and J lost 0, with 10 bases in between. The length of the CDR3 is 15 residues. What was amplified from RNA transcripts were TCR beta CDR3 regions. The study used the HTBI primer set for a first-round RT-PCR of the TCR CDR3. TCRdb reanalysed the multiplex PCR reads using MiXCR and keeps one entry per CDR3 protein. Seen here are 400,000 to 500,000 distinct CDR3 sequences, roughly 14% observed once, and the top ten hold under 15%. This clonotype was recorded at least ten times.

Input material: blood. This chain connects TRBV9 to TRBJ2-3; D tentatively fits TRBD1 or TRBD2 (5 bases each). The receptor comes from a man aged 18 to 29 with Graves' ophthalmopathy. The CDR3 sequence is CASSVGWGSTDTQYF. The CDR3 DNA sequence: TGTGCCAGCAGCGTGGGATGGGGGAGCACAGATACGCAGTATTTT.